This T cell receptor beta chain was retrieved from a study of spatial heterogeneity in lung cancer. Study details: Detection of beta-chain sequences consistently exceeded that of alpha-chain sequences. Overall study findings and caveats: For expanded intratumoral alpha and beta TCRs, counts tracked tumor mutation counts.

The germline V and J ends were trimmed by 2 bases and 6 bases, with 11 bases remaining between them. CDR3 length equals 13 residues. Germline loops: CDR1 SGDLS, CDR2 YYNGEE. Time point specified: sample taken at primary tumor resection. Each molecule of TCR cDNA was tagged with one unique molecular identifier. From the 5' RACE reads, TCRdb called clonotypes with MiXCR, one entry per CDR3 protein. This sample carries about 14,000 distinct CDR3 sequences, about 3% of them seen once, and the ten largest clones take roughly a sixth. This clonotype was seen many times. Antigen specificity is unknown. The sequencing here drew on lung tumor tissue, taken at surgery. V and J are TRBV9 and TRBJ1-2, with D perhaps matching TRBD1 (5 bases). The receptor's source is a male donor with early-stage non-small cell lung cancer. The CDR3 bases are TGTGCCAGCAGCGTCAGCAGGGCGGATGGCTACACCTTC. It yields the protein CASSVSRADGYTF.